These 13 T cell receptor beta chains were sequenced from one sample in a study of identical twins. MiXCR, applied by TCRdb to the 5' RACE reads, yields one record per CDR3 protein. The sample has approximately 1.8 million distinct CDR3 sequences, about 31% seen once. The source material was cord blood. The receptors stem from a newborn girl in good health.

In its sample, this clonotype was seen a few times. The V call is TRBV5-1, the J call TRBJ2-1, with 10 positions matching TRBD2. This CDR3 contains 13 residues. Germline loops: CDR1 SGHRS, CDR2 YFSETQ. V was pared by 4 bases and J by 12 bases, with 7 bases of the junction left unmatched. CDR3 amino acids: CASSLAGVAGQFF. The CDR3 DNA is TGCGCCAGCAGCCTAGCGGGAGTCGCAGGGCAGTTCTTC. Full variable domain (outside the CDR3, taken from reference TRBV5-1 and TRBJ2-1): KAGVTQTPRYLIKTRGQQVTLSCSPISGHRSVSWYQQTPGQGLQFLFEYFSETQRNKGNFPGRFSGRQFSNSRSEMNVSTLELGDSALYLCASSLAGVAGQFFGPGTRLTVL.

This clonotype was found a few times. The chain couples TRBV5-1 to TRBJ2-7; 15 bases are a match to TRBD2. The V and J ends lost 4 bases and 2 bases, in that order; junction bases with no gene match: 4. This CDR3 contains 16 residues. In germline, CDR1 is SGHRS, CDR2 YFSETQ. The CDR3 sequence is CASSTWTSGRAYEQYF. Here the CDR3 DNA reads TGCGCCAGCAGCACTTGGACTAGCGGGAGGGCCTACGAGCAGTACTTC.

This clonotype showed up just a few times. The rearrangement links TRBV20-1 to TRBJ2-7; 9 positions match TRBD1. Germline-derived CDR1 and CDR2 are DFQATT and SNEGSKA (reference sequence). The CDR3 totals 14 residues. Germline trimming cut 3 bases from V and 1 base from J; bases unmatched to any gene: 4. The CDR3 DNA reads TGCAGTGCTAGCCCCGGGACAGGGTCCTACGAGCAGTACTTC. As protein: CSASPGTGSYEQYF.

The V call is TRBV20-1, the J call TRBJ1-2, with 7 bases aligning to TRBD1. This CDR3 region has 12 residues. CDR1 is DFQATT and CDR2 is SNEGSKA in the germline V gene (reference sequence). With V trimmed by 4 bases and J by 5 bases, 4 bases remained unmatched. The CDR3 sequence: CSANRGGYGYTF. The CDR3 DNA sequence: TGCAGTGCTAACAGGGGAGGGTATGGCTACACCTTC.

Of note for this clonotype: Its ends do not fully match the called genes, so a read error is possible. The chain links TRBV27 to TRBJ2-7; weak D call: TRBD1 (6 bases). Looked up from germline, CDR1 is MNHEY and CDR2 is SMNVEV (reference sequence). The CDR3 consists of 13 residues. The CDR3 nucleotides are TGTGCCAGCAGTCTTCAGGGGAGCAGCGAGCTGTACTTC. Its translation: CASSLQGSSELYF.

The chain couples TRBV20-1 to TRBJ2-5; 13 bases map to TRBD2. This CDR3 has 15 amino acids. Germline trimming cut 5 bases from V and 3 bases from J; bases unmatched to any gene: 6. Germline CDR1 is DFQATT and CDR2 is SNEGSKA (reference sequence). In DNA, the CDR3 is TGCAGTGCTCGGGGACTAGCGGGGTCTGAAGAGACCCAGTACTTC. This translates into CSARGLAGSEETQYF.

The count of this clonotype is one. V usage is TRBV6-2 or TRBV6-3 and J usage is TRBJ2-7; 8 bases line up with TRBD1. The germline V gene encodes CDR1 MNHEY and CDR2 SVGEGT. Losses at the gene ends were 4 bases for V and 2 bases for J; bases not matched to a gene: 7. The CDR3 runs 15 residues. The CDR3 nucleotides read TGTGCCAGCAGTTCCGGGGACAGGTCAGCCTACGAGCAGTACTTC. Translation: CASSSGDRSAYEQYF.

The chain links TRBV6-5 to TRBJ2-5; D is possibly TRBD1 (6 bases). The CDR3 loop spans 14 amino acids. In germline, CDR1 is MNHEY, CDR2 SVGAGI. With 5 bases removed from V and 4 bases from J, the gap between germline ends came to 14 bases. CDR3 in DNA: TGTGCCAGCAGTACCACTGCAGGGGTAGAGACCCAGTACTTC. This gives the protein CASSTTAGVETQYF.

The chain employs TRBV20-1 and TRBJ2-7; D possibly corresponds to TRBD2 (6 bases). In germline, CDR1 is DFQATT, CDR2 SNEGSKA (reference sequence). The CDR3 totals 13 residues. Trimming stripped 3 bases from V and 5 bases from J, with 14 bases between. Here the CDR3 DNA reads TGCAGTGCTAGCGCCACTAGCAACGACGAGCAGTACTTC. This gives the protein CSASATSNDEQYF.

The V gene is TRBV28, the J gene TRBJ1-5; the match to TRBD1 covers 12 bases. The trim removed 3 bases at V and 6 bases at J, leaving 12 bases unmatched. The CDR3 has 18 residues. Germline CDR1 MDHEN, CDR2 SYDVKM. The CDR3 loop is CASSLPRRDRGRGQPQHF. As DNA, the CDR3 is TGTGCCAGCAGTTTGCCTCGTAGGGACAGGGGGCGCGGTCAGCCCCAGCATTTT.

This clonotype appeared a few times. V is TRBV12-3 or TRBV12-4 and J is TRBJ2-7; perhaps D is TRBD1 or TRBD2 (5 bases each). The CDR3 sequence is 19 residues long. V lost 1 base and J lost 3, with 25 bases in between. CDR3 residues: CASSLGARIRDPRRYEQYF. In DNA form, the CDR3 reads TGTGCCAGCAGTTTAGGGGCTAGGATTAGGGACCCCCGACGCTACGAGCAGTACTTC.

This clonotype was counted many times. The chain is built from TRBV20-1 and TRBJ1-2; D is uncertain. In germline, CDR1 is DFQATT, CDR2 SNEGSKA (reference sequence). Trimming took 6 bases from V and 0 from J, leaving 8 bases between them. The CDR3 has 12 amino acids. CDR3 region: CSASGANYGYTF. CDR3 sequence (DNA): TGCAGTGCCTCCGGCGCTAACTATGGCTACACCTTC.

The chain joins TRBV15 to TRBJ1-5; a possible D gene is TRBD1 (6 bases). The germline CDR1 and CDR2 sequences are LNHNV and YYDKDF (reference sequence). The CDR3 runs 14 residues. V lost 3 bases, J lost 12 bases, and 18 bases lay in between. The CDR3 DNA reads TGTGCCACCAGCAGGGACAGTTCATCCCAGGACCAGCATTTT. Its translation: CATSRDSSSQDQHF. The whole variable domain, filled in from reference TRBV15 and TRBJ1-5, reads DAMVIQNPRYQVTQFGKPVTLSCSQTLNHNVMYWYQQKSSQAPKLLFHYYDKDFNNEADTPDNFQSRRPNTSFCFLDIRSPGLGDTAMYLCATSRDSSSQDQHFGDGTRLSIL.